This T cell receptor (beta chain) emerged from a study of cytomegalovirus exposure and HLA in healthy donors (dated by TCRdb to 2016 to 2017). Context from the whole study: According to an earlier analysis of 587 of the donors, about 179 million T cells yielded 90 million to 140 million unique TCR beta sequences and more than 250 Gb of sequence data. Roughly 300 gigabases of sequencing data and 70 million to 85 million unique TCR sequences were included in an early release covering 550 to 650 HLA-typed donors. The study aimed to test whether cataloging public T cell receptors could reveal signatures of past pathogen exposure. Besides the first cohort of roughly 700 subjects, a separate validation cohort made up of some 110 different subjects was used. In a later genetic analysis, genome-wide SNP genotypes for about three fifths of the 666 donors were used, and that subset was treated as a discovery cohort. Roughly 5 DR-DQ haplotypes were handled as single units for association and clustering because linkage in the cohort was strong. A later analysis re-examined previously published TCR beta repertoires from about 670 donors and added high-resolution HLA genotyping to investigate patterns of TCR occurrence. Among about 400 genotyped donors of the cohort, an average of around 250,000 unique TCR beta nucleotide sequences was sequenced per donor, of which roughly 18% were non-productive. The study profiled the T cell repertoires of hundreds of subjects by immunosequencing and related them to cytomegalovirus serostatus. The study combined high-throughput TCR immunosequencing, statistical association of individual TCRs with disease status, and machine learning to predict cytomegalovirus infection status. In an earlier analysis of around 540 of the donors, high-throughput TCR beta sequencing was used to judge whether each TCR beta V gene segment behaved as functional or pseudogenic. Alongside the repertoire data, information on donor age, sex, ethnicity and CMV serostatus was compiled. The later analysis used no new phenotypic data to find candidate immune exposures, relying instead on TCR beta sequences and their occurrence across donors. HLA typing included class I and class II loci at four-digit resolution. Typing coverage differed by locus: A, B, C, DRB1 and DQB1 were typed in about 620-640 donors, DQA1 in around 500, DPA1 in around 580, and DPB1 in 450 to 480. Of the roughly 400 genotyped donors, less than 85% were placed in the genetic ancestry cluster associated with self-reported Caucasian donors. All discovery cohort repertoires had been generated on a single sequencing platform.

Library generation was performed with the immunoSEQ multiplex PCR assay. A mixture of 60 forward primers for TCR Vbeta segments and 13 reverse primers for TCR Jbeta segments was used in the multiplex PCR. Amplification of the CDR3 region of rearranged TCR beta genes was performed with a multiplex PCR assay on genomic DNA. The Illumina HiSeq System was used to sequence the amplified TCR beta libraries as 87-base-pair reads. As for how the authors treated the data: A later analysis tallied roughly 78 million unique TCR beta chains across the 666 repertoires, and approximately 12 million of those chains were shared by two or more donors. Raw reads were error-corrected and collapsed into unique sequences with a nearest-neighbor algorithm that merged closely related sequences to remove PCR and sequencing errors. CDR3 sequences were aligned to IMGT reference sequences to assign V, D and J gene segments. For a sequence to be retained, a match of at least six nucleotides to both a V gene segment and a J gene segment was required. Rearrangements were called productive when the CDR3 lacked stop codons and stayed in frame with V and J; all others were non-productive. Following IMGT convention, CDR3 was defined as the stretch from the second conserved V-encoded cysteine up to the conserved J-encoded phenylalanine. In an earlier analysis of around 640 of the donors, sequences lacking an unambiguous match to a single V gene segment were excluded. In an earlier analysis of a few hundred of the donors, a V segment was called functional when productive rearrangements were above 56.7%, and segregating when the standard deviation between donors exceeded 5%. A statistical classification framework was built to diagnose cytomegalovirus status from the catalog of TCR beta chain sequences. In a later analysis, V and J genes were assigned by comparing TCR nucleotide sequences against IMGT/GENE-DB human TR gene sequences. A later analysis assigned CDR3 sequences and most-parsimonious VDJ recombination scenarios with the TCRdist pipeline. In a later analysis, every TCR beta chain was defined by the combination of its CDR3 amino acid sequence and its V-gene family, and reads without a unique V-gene family were dropped. In a later analysis, 450 to 600 highly shared, low-generation-probability nucleotide sequences were removed to address suspected cross-contamination and a sequencing artifact. For each public chain, a later analysis derived a clonal expansion index from normalized ranks of inferred template counts within each repertoire. A later analysis computed generation probabilities with a VDJ recombination model fitted to out-of-frame rearrangements, and checked the results against IGoR. In a later analysis, TCR-TCR, TCR-HLA and TCR-CMV co-occurrence was scored with hypergeometric tests, and a repertoire-size bias correction was applied to TCR pairs. In a later analysis, false discovery rates were estimated by permuting HLA or CMV assignments 20 times. A later analysis grouped co-occurring TCRs with DBSCAN, adding TCRdist sequence similarity when clustering within HLA-allele-positive subsets. Co-occurrence clustering excluded repertoires with fewer than 30,000 or more than 120,000 public chains, plus five with anomalous nucleotide sharing. TCRdb took this table from immuneACCESS and kept in-frame rearrangements with V and J called. Such tables lack part of the clones; where checked against another copy, unresolved V genes explain under half of the gap, and the rest is unexplained. The V and J calls and clone size come from that table; D and trimming were worked out from the DNA. This sample has about 160,000 clones in its table, and just under 65% of those were observed once. The top ten constitute 5.5% to 9% of the sample.

The cohort was made up of 666 healthy bone marrow donors. At the time of sampling, all cohort members were nominally healthy, though unrecorded immune exposures were likely present. The donor tested CMV seropositive and was one of the 289 seropositive cohort members. A peripheral blood sample was provided by each donor, and peripheral blood mononuclear cells were used for TCR beta sequencing. Genomic DNA was extracted from the blood cell samples with the Qiagen DNeasy Blood Extraction Kit. Looking up the germline V gene yields CDR1 MNHNS and CDR2 SASEGT. Trimming takes 6 bases off V and 6 bases off J; junction bases not matched to a gene: 6. The CDR3, cysteine through phenylalanine, is 13 amino acids long. The retained sequence is limited to the CDR3, 39 bases, with the frame set at the first base. The sample holds a few counts of this clone. This clone's antigen is unknown. No base quality information exists; no much larger clone differs at one position.

Beyond this particular receptor, the publication reports: The study listed 164 TCR beta chains as associated with cytomegalovirus. Broadly in line with IMGT annotations, most TCR beta V segments showed up in productive rearrangements about 90% or about 30% of the time in an earlier analysis of around 600 of the donors. In vitro tests confirmed that a few of the cytomegalovirus-associated TCR beta chains recognize cytomegalovirus antigens. When HLA alleles, especially DR and DQ, strongly co-occurred, attributing TCR associations to individual alleles was difficult. A later analysis associated about 17,000 TCR beta sequences with specific HLA alleles at a false discovery rate of 0.05. A later analysis found that HLA-associated TCR beta chains were more clonally expanded and had lower generation probabilities than equally common non-associated chains. Most TCR sequences were seen in very few donors, while some public TCRs were found in many individuals. The sequencing pipeline was judged likely to have produced a cluster of highly shared sequence variants as a technical artifact. In a later analysis, most CMV-associated TCR beta chains were found to appear HLA-restricted, with HLA associations seemingly driven largely by CMV exposure. The earlier analysis of approximately 560 of the donors excluded fewer than 20 rarely observed V segments, including chromosome 9 orphons, because counts were too low. The classifier was reported to diagnose cytomegalovirus status with high specificity and sensitivity in both the original cohort and the validation cohort. For the cohort, immune exposure information was limited to CMV serostatus. A further reported finding was that TCR beta sequences accurately predicted the HLA-A and HLA-B alleles for most subjects in the first cohort. A later genetic analysis reported fewer N-insertions in productive TCRs among donors in an Asian-associated ancestry cluster than the roughly 700-donor mean. Presence/absence analyses assumed roughly uniform sequencing depth across donors, an assumption that may not hold. In a later analysis, TCR association rates were found to vary across HLA loci, with the most associated TCRs seen for DRB1 alleles and the fewest for HLA-C alleles. V-gene and J-gene trimming of TCR beta chains was associated with a missense DCLRE1C variant in a later genetic analysis, and the association was replicated in an independent cohort. Because HLA typing was missing for some donors at each locus, association tests included only the typed subset. Correlated functional status among segregating V segments might be attributable to linkage disequilibrium, but an unknown experimental factor could not be ruled out. In this cohort, only TCR beta chains were sequenced, and detectable features were limited by the absence of alpha or paired-chain data. In a later analysis, several top co-occurrence clusters were reported to appear linked to parvovirus B19, influenza, CMV and Epstein-Barr virus. Some IMGT-functional V segments, including TRBV6-2 and TRBV6-3, could not be told apart with the 87-base-pair reads, so those segments were excluded. According to the authors, the approach could potentially be generalized to other disease states and immunological phenotypes.

The source of this sequence is an older woman in good health and CMV-seropositive. This receptor chain uses TRBV6-1 and TRBJ1-2; 8 middle bases align to TRBD1. Material: PBMCs. The DNA sequence is given as TGTGCCAGCAGCGGACAGGGTCTGGATGGCTACACCTTC. Translation gives CASSGQGLDGYTF.